This TCR beta chain was identified in a study of blood T cell repertoires in COVID-19 (TCRdb year 2020). In the study overall: Samples covering the acute and convalescent phases of COVID-19 were provided by collaborators in the United States, Italy and Spain. The prospective study material was composed of cDNA or gDNA derived from T cells, B-cell-depleted T cells, or PBMCs. Subjects who had been exposed to COVID-19, were actively infected with it, or had recovered from it provided the deeply sampled blood TCRbeta repertoires that made up the dataset. A freely available public database, intended as a resource for researchers studying the immune response to SARS-CoV-2, is where the repertoires were released. Samples were obtained from the ongoing ImmuneRACE study (first 160 participants) and from 1,000 to 1,500 subjects provided by 6 global collaborators. Sample metadata almost always included a de-identified subject ID, COVID-19 status, age in years and sex. Where HLA class I and class II types were available, the types were taken from metadata supplied by the sample provider, not from assay-based typing.

The study at large found these results: The amount of clinical and demographic metadata varied by source and participant and was provided uncurated.

Collaborating institutions collected whole blood in K2EDTA tubes following their own protocols. For TCRbeta analysis, collaborator samples were shipped as frozen whole blood, as isolated PBMCs, or as DNA extracted from either sample type. TCRbeta CDR3 regions were amplified from genomic DNA using the immunoSEQ Assay, a bias-controlled multiplex PCR. From the authors' description of their analysis: The number of nucleated cells in each sample was estimated by amplification of reference gene primers within the assay. To quantify the absolute abundance of each unique TCRbeta CDR3 rearrangement, sequence reads were collapsed and filtered. For each sample, productive Simpson clonality was calculated as the square root of Simpson's diversity index over productive rearrangements. TCRdb stores this immuneACCESS table with in-frame sequences only. Part of the clones is absent; in the studies checked, under half of the shortfall reflects unresolved V genes, and no reason is known for the rest. V, J and clone size derive from that table, while D and trimming were established from the DNA sequence. The sample profile shows some 60,000 clones; about 91% of them were found once. The ten largest make up under 3% of the sample.

Turning to this clone: Its antigen has not been determined. Within one base of it there is no much larger clone, and no base qualities were kept.

This TCR was sampled from a man in his 60s with acute or convalescent COVID-19. Sequenced material: peripheral blood.

The DNA reads as follows: TGTGCCAGCAGCTTAGAGGCTAGGCAAGAGACCCAGTACTTC. This codes for CASSLEARQETQYF. In this chain, TRBV11-3 is recombined with TRBJ2-5, with the D gene uncertain. V and J are truncated by 0 bases and 2 bases respectively, leaving an intervening sequence of 7 bases. Its CDR3 holds 14 amino acids, cysteine through phenylalanine. Left in the record is the CDR3 DNA by itself, 42 bases read in frame from the first base. According to the germline V gene, CDR1 reads SGHNT and CDR2 reads YENEEA.